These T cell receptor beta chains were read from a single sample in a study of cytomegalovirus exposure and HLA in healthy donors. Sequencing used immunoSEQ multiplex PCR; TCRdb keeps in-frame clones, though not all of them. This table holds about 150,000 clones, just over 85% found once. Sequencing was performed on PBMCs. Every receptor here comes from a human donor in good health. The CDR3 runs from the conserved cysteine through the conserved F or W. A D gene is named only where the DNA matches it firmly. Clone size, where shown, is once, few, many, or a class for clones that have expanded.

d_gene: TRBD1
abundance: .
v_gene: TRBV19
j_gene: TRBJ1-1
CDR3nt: TGTGCCAGTAGTACGTCCGGGACAGGGCTCACTGAAGCTTTCTTT
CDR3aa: CASSTSGTGLTEAFF

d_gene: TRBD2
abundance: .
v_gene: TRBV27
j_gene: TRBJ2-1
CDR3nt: TGTGCCAGCAGTTTGGGGACTAGCGGGTTTCACAATGAGCAGTTCTTC
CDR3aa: CASSLGTSGFHNEQFF

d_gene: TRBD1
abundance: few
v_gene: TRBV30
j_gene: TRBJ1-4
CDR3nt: TGTGCCTGGAGCCGGGACAGAGCCCCAACTAATGAAAAACTGTTTTTT
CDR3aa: CAWSRDRAPTNEKLFF

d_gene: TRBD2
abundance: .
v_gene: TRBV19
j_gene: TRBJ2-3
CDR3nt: TGTGCCAGTAGCAGACTAGCGGGATCGTTCGTTACGCAGTATTTT
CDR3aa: CASSRLAGSFVTQYF

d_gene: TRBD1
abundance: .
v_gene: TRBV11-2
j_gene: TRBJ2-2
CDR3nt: TGTGCCAGCAGCTCAATACAGGGGGTGGCGGCCGGGGAGCTGTTTTTT
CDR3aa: CASSSIQGVAAGELFF

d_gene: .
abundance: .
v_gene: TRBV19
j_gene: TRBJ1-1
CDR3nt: TGTGCCAGTAAGTTTACCCGCGATGCTGAAGCTTTCTTT
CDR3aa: CASKFTRDAEAFF

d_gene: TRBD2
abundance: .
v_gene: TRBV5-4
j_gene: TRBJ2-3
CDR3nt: TGTGCCAGCAGCTTGGGGTTAGCGGGTGGAGATACGCAGTATTTT
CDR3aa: CASSLGLAGGDTQYF

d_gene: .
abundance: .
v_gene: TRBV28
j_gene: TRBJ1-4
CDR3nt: TGTGCCAGCAGTCCCTTTTCTCAGGGAGGTTATGAAAAACTGTTTTTT
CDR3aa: CASSPFSQGGYEKLFF

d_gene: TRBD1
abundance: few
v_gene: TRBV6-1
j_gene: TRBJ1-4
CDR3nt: TGTGCCAGCAGTTTACGGGACAGGGGTGAAAAACTGTTTTTT
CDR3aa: CASSLRDRGEKLFF

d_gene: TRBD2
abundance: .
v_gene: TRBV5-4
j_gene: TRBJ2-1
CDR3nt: TGTGCCAGCACCTTTATTGGCGGGAGATTCAATGAGCAGTTCTTC
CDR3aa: CASTFIGGRFNEQFF

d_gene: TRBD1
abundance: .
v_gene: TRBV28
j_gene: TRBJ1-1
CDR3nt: TGTGCCAGCAGGACTTCTCGGGACAGCTCAACTGGGACTGAAGCTTTCTTT
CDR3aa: CASRTSRDSSTGTEAFF

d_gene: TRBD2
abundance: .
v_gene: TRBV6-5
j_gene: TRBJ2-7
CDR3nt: TGTGCCAGTCGGACTAGCGTCTACGAGCAGTACTTC
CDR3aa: CASRTSVYEQYF

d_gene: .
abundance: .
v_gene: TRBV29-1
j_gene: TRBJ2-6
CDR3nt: TGCAGCGTTGAGTCCGGCTCTGGGGCCAACGTCCTGACTTTC
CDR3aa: CSVESGSGANVLTF

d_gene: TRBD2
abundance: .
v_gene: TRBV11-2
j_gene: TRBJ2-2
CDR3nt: TGTGCCAGCCTCGGACTAGCGGGGACCGGGGAGCTGTTTTTT
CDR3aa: CASLGLAGTGELFF

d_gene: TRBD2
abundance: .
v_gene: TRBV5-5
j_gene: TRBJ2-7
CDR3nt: TGTGCCAGCAGCTGGCTAGCGGTCGGTTACGAGCAGTACTTC
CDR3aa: CASSWLAVGYEQYF

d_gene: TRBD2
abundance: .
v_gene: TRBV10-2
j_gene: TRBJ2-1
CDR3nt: TGCGCCAGCAGTGAAACTAGCGGCTACAATGAGCAGTTCTTC
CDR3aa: CASSETSGYNEQFF

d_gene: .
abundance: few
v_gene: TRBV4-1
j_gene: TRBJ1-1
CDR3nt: TGCGCCAGCAGCCAAGGTACGCGTTCGGTGAACACTGAAGCTTTCTTT
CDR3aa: CASSQGTRSVNTEAFF

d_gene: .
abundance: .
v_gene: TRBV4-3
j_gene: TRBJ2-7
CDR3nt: TGCGCCAGCAGCCAAGATGAAACGGGACTTTTGTACGAGCAGTACTTC
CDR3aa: CASSQDETGLLYEQYF

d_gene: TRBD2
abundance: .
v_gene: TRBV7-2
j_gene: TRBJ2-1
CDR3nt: TGTGCCAGCAGCTTAGGAAATAGCGGGGCCAATGAGCAGTTCTTC
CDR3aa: CASSLGNSGANEQFF

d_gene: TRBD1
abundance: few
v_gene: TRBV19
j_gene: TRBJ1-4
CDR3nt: TGTGCCAGTAGTATCGAGGACAGGGTTGAAAAACTGTTTTTT
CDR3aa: CASSIEDRVEKLFF

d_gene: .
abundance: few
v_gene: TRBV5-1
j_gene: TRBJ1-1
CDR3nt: TGCGCCAGCAGCTTTCCAACAGGGAAGAACACTGAAGCTTTCTTT
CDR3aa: CASSFPTGKNTEAFF

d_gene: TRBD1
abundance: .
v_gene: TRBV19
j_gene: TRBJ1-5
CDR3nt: TGTGCCAGTACCTTCGACAGGGGGAGCAATCAGCCCCAGCATTTT
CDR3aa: CASTFDRGSNQPQHF

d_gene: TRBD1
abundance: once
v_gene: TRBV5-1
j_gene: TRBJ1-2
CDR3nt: TGCGCCAGCGGCCCGGAGGGGACAGGGGGATATGGCTACACCTTC
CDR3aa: CASGPEGTGGYGYTF

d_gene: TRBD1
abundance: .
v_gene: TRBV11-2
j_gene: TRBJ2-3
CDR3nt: TGTGCCAGCAGCTACCAGACAGGGAACACAGATACGCAGTATTTT
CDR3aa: CASSYQTGNTDTQYF

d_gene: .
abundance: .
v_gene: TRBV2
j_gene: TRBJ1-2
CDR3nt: TGTGCCAGCAGACCGTGGACAGAGGAAGAATCTGGCTACACCTTC
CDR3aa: CASRPWTEEESGYTF

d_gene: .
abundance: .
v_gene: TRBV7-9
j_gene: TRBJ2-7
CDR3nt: TGTGCCAGCAGCCAGGACAACGAGCAGTACTTC
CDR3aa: CASSQDNEQYF

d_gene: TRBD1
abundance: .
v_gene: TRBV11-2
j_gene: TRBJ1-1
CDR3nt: TGTGCCAGCAGCCTAGCCCCGGACAGGAGCTTGAACACTGAAGCTTTCTTT
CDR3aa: CASSLAPDRSLNTEAFF

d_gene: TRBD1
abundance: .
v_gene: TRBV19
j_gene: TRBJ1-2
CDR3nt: TGTGCCAGTAGTCGGACAGGGTTAGATGGCTACACCTTC
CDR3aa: CASSRTGLDGYTF

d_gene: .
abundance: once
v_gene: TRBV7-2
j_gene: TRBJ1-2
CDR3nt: TGTGCCAGCAGCTTAGCGCGGGACCCACAAGCTAACTATGGCTACACCTTC
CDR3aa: CASSLARDPQANYGYTF

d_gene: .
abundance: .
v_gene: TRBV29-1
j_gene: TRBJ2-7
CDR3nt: TGCAGCGTTGGTCGGGGAGGGGGCGAGCAGTACTTC
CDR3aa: CSVGRGGGEQYF

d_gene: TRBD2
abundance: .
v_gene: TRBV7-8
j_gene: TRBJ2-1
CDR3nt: TGTGCCAGCAGCTTAGGTCGGCGGGAGCACAATGAGCAGTTCTTC
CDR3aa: CASSLGRREHNEQFF

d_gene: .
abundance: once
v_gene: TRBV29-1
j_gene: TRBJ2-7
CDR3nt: TGCAGCGCCCAGGAAGGAGGGGCAGCCTACGAGCAGTACTTC
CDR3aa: CSAQEGGAAYEQYF

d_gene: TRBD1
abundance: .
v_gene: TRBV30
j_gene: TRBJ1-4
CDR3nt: TGTGCCTGGAGTCGCGACAGGGATGGTGAAAAACTGTTTTTT
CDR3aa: CAWSRDRDGEKLFF

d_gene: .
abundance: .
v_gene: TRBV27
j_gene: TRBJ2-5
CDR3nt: TGTGCCAGCAGCCTCGGGGAGACCCAGTACTTC
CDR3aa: CASSLGETQYF

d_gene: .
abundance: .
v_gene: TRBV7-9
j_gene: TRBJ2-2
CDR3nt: TGTGCCAGTTTCCCATACGCAGGGGCCCTCGGCGGGGAGCTGTTTTTT
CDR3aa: CASFPYAGALGGELFF

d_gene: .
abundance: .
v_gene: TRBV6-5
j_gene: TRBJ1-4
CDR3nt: TGTGCCAGCAGTTGGGGCGGACTAAATGAAAAACTGTTTTTT
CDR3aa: CASSWGGLNEKLFF

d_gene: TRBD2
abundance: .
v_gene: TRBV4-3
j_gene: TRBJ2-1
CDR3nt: TGCGCCAGCAGCCAATATAGCGGGTACAATGAGCAGTTCTTC
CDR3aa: CASSQYSGYNEQFF

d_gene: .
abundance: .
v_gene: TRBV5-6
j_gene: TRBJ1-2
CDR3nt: TGTGCCAGCAGCTTAAAGGCCAAGGGGCAGCGAACTAACTATGGCTACACCTTC
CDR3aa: CASSLKAKGQRTNYGYTF

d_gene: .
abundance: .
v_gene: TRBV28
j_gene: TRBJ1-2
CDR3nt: TGTGCCAGCACGCCTCGGCCGGGGGGGAACTATGGCTACACCTTC
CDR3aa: CASTPRPGGNYGYTF

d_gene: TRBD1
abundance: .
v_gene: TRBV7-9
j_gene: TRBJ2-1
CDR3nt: TGTGCCAGCAGCTCCGGGACAGAGTTTTCCTACAATGAGCAGTTCTTC
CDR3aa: CASSSGTEFSYNEQFF

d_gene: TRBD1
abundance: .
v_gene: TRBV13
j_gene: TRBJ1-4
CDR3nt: TGTGCCAGCAGCTTCGGGACAGGGGCCGATATGGAAAAACTGTTTTTT
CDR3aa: CASSFGTGADMEKLFF

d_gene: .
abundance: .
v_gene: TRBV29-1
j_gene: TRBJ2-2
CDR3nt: TGCAGCGTTGCCCGGGGGAGGAACACCGGGGAGCTGTTTTTT
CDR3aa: CSVARGRNTGELFF

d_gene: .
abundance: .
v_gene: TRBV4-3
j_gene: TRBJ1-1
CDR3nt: TGCGCCAGCAGCCAAGAAGACGACGAGGGCACTGAAGCTTTCTTT
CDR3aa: CASSQEDDEGTEAFF

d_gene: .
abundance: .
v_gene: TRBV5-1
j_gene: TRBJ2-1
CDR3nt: TGCGCCAGCAGCATCCATTCCTCCTACAATGAGCAGTTCTTC
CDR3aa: CASSIHSSYNEQFF

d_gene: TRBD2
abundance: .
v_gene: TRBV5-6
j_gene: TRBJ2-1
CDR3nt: TGTGCCAGCTATAGACTAGCGGGGGCCAAAGCCTACAATGAGCAGTTCTTC
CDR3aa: CASYRLAGAKAYNEQFF

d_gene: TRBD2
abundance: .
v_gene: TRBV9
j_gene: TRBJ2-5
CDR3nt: TGTGCCAGCAGCCGTACTAGCGGGAGGGCCAGTCCGGAGACCCAGTACTTC
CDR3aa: CASSRTSGRASPETQYF

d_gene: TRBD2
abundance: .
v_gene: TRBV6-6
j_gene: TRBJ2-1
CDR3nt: TGTGCCAGCACCCCCGGACTAGTCTACAATGAGCAGTTCTTC
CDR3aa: CASTPGLVYNEQFF

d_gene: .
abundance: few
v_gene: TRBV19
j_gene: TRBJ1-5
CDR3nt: TGTGCCAGTAGTATTGACGTCAGGCAGCCCCAGCATTTT
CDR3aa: CASSIDVRQPQHF

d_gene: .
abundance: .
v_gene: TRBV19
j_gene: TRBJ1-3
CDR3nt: TGTGCCAGTAGTATACCTCCTTCCTCTGGAAACACCATATATTTT
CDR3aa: CASSIPPSSGNTIYF

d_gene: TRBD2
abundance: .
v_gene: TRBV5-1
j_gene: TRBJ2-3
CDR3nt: TGCGCCAGCAGCTTGGGGACTAGCGGGTACACAGATACGCAGTATTTT
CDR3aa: CASSLGTSGYTDTQYF

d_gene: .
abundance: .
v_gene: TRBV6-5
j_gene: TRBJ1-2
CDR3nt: TGTGCCAGCAGTTACTCGACAGTCAGGAAGGGTGGCTACACCTTC
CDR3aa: CASSYSTVRKGGYTF

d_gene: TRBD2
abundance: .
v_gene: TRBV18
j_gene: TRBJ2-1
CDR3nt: TGTGCCAGCTCGTTCCTAGCGGGGGGTGAAAATGAGCAGTTCTTC
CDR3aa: CASSFLAGGENEQFF

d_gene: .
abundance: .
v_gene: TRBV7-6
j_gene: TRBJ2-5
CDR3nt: TGTGCCAGCAGCCAAAGCTGGGAGACCCAGTACTTC
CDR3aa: CASSQSWETQYF

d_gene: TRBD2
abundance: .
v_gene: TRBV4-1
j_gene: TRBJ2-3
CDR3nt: TGCGCCAGCAGCCAAGTCTCCGGGGGGAGCACAGATACGCAGTATTTT
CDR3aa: CASSQVSGGSTDTQYF

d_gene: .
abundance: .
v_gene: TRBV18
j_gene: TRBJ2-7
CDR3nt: TGTGCCAGCTCACCAGGTTTAGGGACACCCCCCATGGAGTACGAGCAGTACTTC
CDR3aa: CASSPGLGTPPMEYEQYF